The TCR beta chain described here comes from a study of blood T cells in healthy people across ages. Per the germline V gene, CDR1 is SEHNR and CDR2 is FQNEAQ (reference sequence). CDR3 length: 16 residues. After removal of 5 bases from V and 2 bases from J, the junction contained 8 bases not matched to a gene. This clonotype has just a few counts. Then a second PCR, running roughly 7 to 11 cycles, was carried out with a sample-barcoded 5' primer and a J-beta primer mix. TCRdb itself ran the 5' RACE reads through MiXCR, one entry per CDR3 protein. The sample records over 1.5 million distinct CDR3 sequences, about 49% being singletons.

Sequenced input: blood. The clonotype originates from a woman in her forties in good health. The V gene is TRBV7-9, the J gene TRBJ2-3; 9 bases map to TRBD1. This CDR3 reads CASSQRGQGNTDTQYF. The CDR3 DNA reads TGTGCCAGCAGCCAGAGGGGACAGGGAAACACAGATACGCAGTATTTT.